A selection of T cell receptor beta chains follows, all from one sample in a study of blood T cells in healthy people across ages. MiXCR, run by TCRdb on the 5' RACE reads, gives a single entry per CDR3 protein. Altogether fewer than 1,200,000 distinct CDR3 sequences are present, roughly a quarter being singletons, with the ten largest covering approximately 0.75%. These data also formed part of another study, on T cells of mothers and their children.

The source material was blood. The receptors stem from a girl under 10 years old in good health. The conserved cysteine and the conserved F or W are not part of the CDR3 here. The D gene is left open where the match is weak. Part of the rows lack a size; the others show once, few, many or a class for expanded clones.

v_call: TRBV7-9; clone_size: -; d_call: TRBD2; cdr3_aa: ASSLELSGVNQETQY
v_call: TRBV6-2/TRBV6-3; clone_size: few; d_call: -; cdr3_aa: ASSRDLGEKLF
v_call: TRBV28; clone_size: -; d_call: -; cdr3_aa: ASWTVTGELF
v_call: TRBV20-1; clone_size: few; d_call: TRBD1; cdr3_aa: SATDRLYHNEQF
v_call: TRBV29-1; clone_size: -; d_call: -; cdr3_aa: SVEGVNYGYT
v_call: TRBV9; clone_size: few; d_call: -; cdr3_aa: ASSVDDDEQY
v_call: TRBV4-3; clone_size: -; d_call: -; cdr3_aa: ASSQDPRYVETQY
v_call: TRBV12-3/TRBV12-4; clone_size: -; d_call: TRBD2; cdr3_aa: ASGRTSALQETQY
v_call: TRBV27; clone_size: -; d_call: -; cdr3_aa: ASSPVGGPQH
v_call: TRBV20-1; clone_size: few; d_call: TRBD2; cdr3_aa: SASIGRGTYNEQF
v_call: TRBV2; clone_size: -; d_call: -; cdr3_aa: ASSEENYEQY
v_call: TRBV4-3; clone_size: few; d_call: -; cdr3_aa: ASSPTTDRQSMNTEAF
v_call: TRBV7-2; clone_size: once; d_call: -; cdr3_aa: ASSPLRLDTEAF
v_call: TRBV7-3; clone_size: few; d_call: TRBD2; cdr3_aa: ASSWSGGPEETQY
v_call: TRBV5-1; clone_size: few; d_call: -; cdr3_aa: ASSIGPTTNNEQF
v_call: TRBV7-9; clone_size: once; d_call: -; cdr3_aa: ASSPQLAGGPGDEQF
v_call: TRBV2; clone_size: -; d_call: -; cdr3_aa: ASVLYNEQF
v_call: TRBV20-1; clone_size: few; d_call: -; cdr3_aa: SATGPPGVGSSYEQY
v_call: TRBV11-2; clone_size: few; d_call: -; cdr3_aa: ASSPWVGDQNIQY
v_call: TRBV4-1; clone_size: many; d_call: TRBD2; cdr3_aa: ASSQDGPSGRMQY
v_call: TRBV9; clone_size: few; d_call: -; cdr3_aa: ASSVGGLPSEQY
v_call: TRBV12-3/TRBV12-4; clone_size: few; d_call: TRBD1; cdr3_aa: ASNVPGQGSDDTIY
v_call: TRBV9; clone_size: -; d_call: -; cdr3_aa: ASSVETEIYGYT
v_call: TRBV9; clone_size: -; d_call: -; cdr3_aa: ASSVRVSGPQH
v_call: TRBV9; clone_size: -; d_call: TRBD2; cdr3_aa: ASSAPLLAGGTDTQY
v_call: TRBV7-9; clone_size: -; d_call: TRBD1; cdr3_aa: ASSLTGARDTQY
v_call: TRBV12-3/TRBV12-4; clone_size: -; d_call: -; cdr3_aa: ASSFLTGQETQY
v_call: TRBV27; clone_size: -; d_call: TRBD1; cdr3_aa: ASSLAKTGYEQY
v_call: TRBV14; clone_size: -; d_call: -; cdr3_aa: ASSQGGAKKSSYEQY
v_call: TRBV11-2; clone_size: few; d_call: -; cdr3_aa: ASGGTVSYNEQF
v_call: TRBV12-3/TRBV12-4; clone_size: -; d_call: TRBD2; cdr3_aa: ASSFPGGSGDTQY
v_call: TRBV5-1; clone_size: -; d_call: -; cdr3_aa: ASSLQGQLTGNTIY
v_call: TRBV5-6; clone_size: -; d_call: -; cdr3_aa: ASSDMGQTNEKLF
v_call: TRBV20-1; clone_size: -; d_call: -; cdr3_aa: SATRVGADIQY
v_call: TRBV6-1; clone_size: few; d_call: -; cdr3_aa: ASSEGVYEDTEAF
v_call: TRBV7-8; clone_size: -; d_call: -; cdr3_aa: ASSVSRTYGNTIY
v_call: TRBV11-2; clone_size: -; d_call: -; cdr3_aa: ASSLAGRGNTIY
v_call: TRBV2; clone_size: -; d_call: TRBD2; cdr3_aa: ASRFGTSGGPAQY
v_call: TRBV21-1; clone_size: many; d_call: -; cdr3_aa: ASQGYPEAF
v_call: TRBV9; clone_size: -; d_call: -; cdr3_aa: ASSVRLAANSYNEQF
v_call: TRBV7-9; clone_size: -; d_call: TRBD1; cdr3_aa: ASSTTGGEYYGYT
v_call: TRBV25-1; clone_size: few; d_call: TRBD1; cdr3_aa: ASRSWDSSTYEQY
v_call: TRBV4-3; clone_size: few; d_call: -; cdr3_aa: ASSQDQGKDSPLH
v_call: TRBV12-3/TRBV12-4; clone_size: -; d_call: -; cdr3_aa: ASSLVHSGNTIY
v_call: TRBV28; clone_size: -; d_call: TRBD1; cdr3_aa: ASSPPRTGPLGEQY
v_call: TRBV28; clone_size: few; d_call: -; cdr3_aa: ARVIRRDNEQF
v_call: TRBV20-1; clone_size: -; d_call: TRBD2; cdr3_aa: SVAGGYSTDTQY
v_call: TRBV28; clone_size: -; d_call: TRBD2; cdr3_aa: ASRYLAASSYEQY
v_call: TRBV19; clone_size: few; d_call: -; cdr3_aa: ASTRIPGVTDTQY
v_call: TRBV7-2; clone_size: -; d_call: -; cdr3_aa: ASRETATDTQY
v_call: TRBV25-1; clone_size: -; d_call: TRBD2; cdr3_aa: ASSPLAGEGRVTQY
v_call: TRBV6-4; clone_size: few; d_call: TRBD1; cdr3_aa: ASSDSSRDRNGYT